This entry lists 14 T cell receptor beta chains sequenced from one sample in a study of T cell repertoires in cytomegalovirus infection. These receptors are not linked to any known antigen. TCRdb reprocessed the reads with MiXCR, giving one entry per CDR3 protein. The sample has approximately 350,000 distinct CDR3 sequences; approximately 35% are singletons. Source: cultured PBMCs, taken from culture after CMV antigen stimulation. Receptor source: a human donor in good health (CMV status not recorded). Some clones in this sample may be carry-over from other donors' samples.

V and J are TRBV7-2 and TRBJ2-3; weak D call: TRBD2 (5 bases). Germline CDR1 is SGHTA and CDR2 is FQGNSA. The CDR3 has 16 amino acids. Trimming pared 1 base from V and 1 base from J, leaving 12 bases between. The CDR3: CASSLGMIGGTDTQYF. DNA for the CDR3: TGTGCCAGCAGCTTAGGTATGATCGGGGGCACAGATACGCAGTATTTT.

This clonotype has a handful of counts. The V call is TRBV5-4, the J call TRBJ2-1; D ambiguous. V lost 1 base, J lost 10 bases, and 12 bases lay in between. The CDR3 consists of 13 residues. In germline, CDR1 is SGHNT, CDR2 YYREEE (reference sequence). The CDR3 nucleotides read TGTGCCAGCAGCTTGACTCTCTACGGGGAGCAGTTCTTC. Translation: CASSLTLYGEQFF.

The chain couples TRBV6-2 or TRBV6-3 to TRBJ2-3, with a tentative D call TRBD1 (6 bases). V was shortened by 1 base and J by 4 bases, with 24 bases between the two germline ends. The germline gives CDR1 MNHEY, CDR2 SVGEGT. The CDR3 length is 19 residues. CDR3 region: CASSYLDSNEVIRSDTQYF. The DNA for the CDR3 is TGTGCCAGCAGTTACTTGGACAGTAACGAGGTGATTCGATCAGATACGCAGTATTTT.

The chain has TRBV20-1 and TRBJ1-5; D may be TRBD1 (6 bases). CDR3 length: 14 residues. V was shortened by 3 bases and J by 3 bases, with 12 bases between the two germline ends. Germline V gene lookup returns CDR1 DFQATT and CDR2 SNEGSKA (reference sequence). CDR3 sequence reads: CSASSGVTNQPQHF. The CDR3 DNA reads as TGCAGTGCTAGCTCAGGGGTCACCAATCAGCCCCAGCATTTT.

The count of this clonotype is one. V gene TRBV7-2 combines with J gene TRBJ1-2; D is perhaps TRBD1 (6 bases). The germline CDR1 and CDR2 sequences are SGHTA and FQGNSA. V was clipped by 6 bases and J by 6 bases, with 17 bases between them. The CDR3 covers 14 residues. CDR3 bases: TGTGCCAGCAGGTTTACCGGGACAAAGGATGGCTACACCTTC. It yields the protein CASRFTGTKDGYTF. Supplemented by reference TRBV7-2 and TRBJ1-2, the full variable domain reads GAGVSQSPSNKVTEKGKDVELRCDPISGHTALYWYRQSLGQGLEFLIYFQGNSAPDKSGLPSDRFSAERTGGSVSTLTIQRTQQEDSAVYLCASRFTGTKDGYTFGSGTRLTVV.

V and J are TRBV28 and TRBJ2-1; 7 bases match TRBD1. This CDR3 spans 17 amino acids. The germline V gene encodes CDR1 MDHEN and CDR2 SYDVKM. After removal of 6 bases from V and 3 bases from J, the junction contained 14 bases not matched to a gene. CDR3: CASSQGGLGIVYNEQFF. CDR3 sequence (DNA): TGTGCCAGCAGCCAAGGGGGCCTGGGAATCGTCTACAATGAGCAGTTCTTC.

This clonotype was detected a few times. J is TRBJ2-3 and V is TRBV7-2; 13 bases are shared with TRBD2. Trimming removed 5 bases from V and 4 bases from J; junction bases left unmatched: 9. This CDR3 is 17 amino acids long. The V gene's germline CDR1 is SGHTA and CDR2 FQGNSA. The CDR3 spells CASSKGGLAGFADTQYF. The CDR3 region has the DNA TGTGCCAGCAGCAAAGGGGGACTAGCGGGATTTGCAGATACGCAGTATTTT.

This chain connects TRBV2 to TRBJ2-7; maybe TRBD1 (8 bases). Germline values: CDR1 SNHLY, CDR2 FYNNEI. The CDR3 is 16 amino acids. V was cut by 6 bases and J by 6 bases, with 24 bases left in between. CDR3 sequence (DNA): TGTGCCAGCAGGGGACAGGTCAACGCGGGAGATCGCGAGCAGTACGTC. This encodes CASRGQVNAGDREQYV.

This clonotype was counted a few times. The chain has TRBV4-1 and TRBJ2-3, with no clear D. CDR1 is MGHRA and CDR2 is YSYEKL in the germline V gene. CDR3 size: 14 residues. The V and J ends lost 2 bases and 2 bases respectively, with 8 bases between them. The CDR3 reads CASSQNPFTDTQYF. The CDR3 DNA reads TGCGCCAGCAGCCAAAATCCGTTCACAGATACGCAGTATTTT.

This chain links TRBV6-2 or TRBV6-3 with TRBJ2-1; 7 nucleotides match TRBD2. V gave up 5 bases and J gave up 7 bases; unmatched junction bases: 14. Germline CDR1 reads MNHEY; CDR2 reads SVGEGT. The CDR3 covers 16 residues. CDR3 nucleotides: TGTGCCAGCAGTCTAAGCCCATCCGGGACTAAAAATGAGCAGTTCTTC. Its protein product is CASSLSPSGTKNEQFF.

This sequence joins TRBV10-3 and TRBJ2-1, with 9 bases identical to TRBD2. J was trimmed by 7 bases and V by 6 bases; bases with no gene match: 7. This CDR3 region has 14 residues. In germline, CDR1 is ENHRY, CDR2 SYGVKD. CDR3 loop: CAISGTSRGNEQFF. The DNA of the CDR3 is TGTGCCATCAGCGGGACTAGCAGAGGGAATGAGCAGTTCTTC.

The table lists this clonotype with a few counts. The V and J genes are TRBV7-9 and TRBJ2-2; D is undetermined. Looked up from germline, CDR1 is SEHNR and CDR2 is FQNEAQ (reference sequence). Trimming took off 1 base at V and 3 bases at J, with 15 bases between the two ends. The CDR3 consists of 17 residues. CDR3 DNA: TGTGCCAGCAGCTTAGTCTGGGATTCTTTAGACACCGGGGAGCTGTTTTTT. It translates to CASSLVWDSLDTGELFF.

The chain is built from TRBV4-1 and TRBJ2-3, with TRBD2 matching over 7 bases. Losses at the gene ends were 1 base for V and 2 bases for J; bases not matched to a gene: 6. Germline lookup yields CDR1 MGHRA and CDR2 YSYEKL. The CDR3 consists of 16 residues. The CDR3 nucleotides read TGCGCCAGCAGCCAAGGGGCTAGCGGTTACACAGATACGCAGTATTTT. As protein: CASSQGASGYTDTQYF.

This clonotype was seen a single time. The chain's CDR3 is CASSPQTRYYEQYV. The CDR3 DNA follows: TGTGCCAGCAGCCCTCAGACTAGATACTACGAGCAGTACGTC. This chain links TRBV6-6 with TRBJ2-7; the D gene is possibly TRBD2 (6 bases). The CDR3 is 14 amino acids. Germline-derived CDR1 and CDR2 are MNHNY and SVGAGI (reference sequence). V gave up 6 bases and J gave up 3 bases, with 15 bases separating them.